Listed below are T cell receptor beta chains from one sample, sequenced in a study of blood T cells in healthy people across ages. TCRdb itself ran the 5' RACE reads through MiXCR, one entry per CDR3 protein. This table holds approximately 1.5 million distinct CDR3 sequences, approximately 43% found once. The sample comprised blood. Receptors were obtained from a woman aged 18-29 years in good health. CDR3s include the opening cysteine and the closing phenylalanine or tryptophan. The D gene is left open where the match is weak. The listing skips clone size in some rows; elsewhere it reads once, few, many or a size class.

D	V	J	size	CDR3	DNA
TRBD1	TRBV7-3	TRBJ1-1	NA	CASSLKGQGGAEAFF	TGTGCCAGCAGCTTAAAAGGACAGGGTGGTGCTGAAGCTTTCTTT
TRBD2	TRBV29-1	TRBJ2-1	few	CSVSGLAGGEQFF	TGCAGCGTTTCGGGACTAGCGGGTGGGGAGCAGTTCTTC
NA	TRBV4-3	TRBJ2-1	NA	CASSQDGTPYNEQFF	TGCGCCAGCAGCCAAGATGGGACACCTTACAATGAGCAGTTCTTC
NA	TRBV12-3/TRBV12-4	TRBJ2-7	few	CASSFGGYYEQYF	TGTGCCAGCAGTTTTGGGGGGTACTACGAGCAGTACTTC
TRBD2	TRBV7-2	TRBJ2-1	few	CASSLSGLAGVGDEQFF	TGTGCCAGCAGCTTATCTGGACTAGCGGGAGTGGGGGATGAGCAGTTCTTC
TRBD2	TRBV11-2	TRBJ2-5	many	CASSVSGAQETQYF	TGTGCCAGCAGCGTTAGCGGGGCGCAAGAGACCCAGTACTTC
NA	TRBV7-9	TRBJ1-3	NA	CASSVAGNTIYF	TGTGCCAGCAGCGTCGCGGGAAACACCATATATTTT
NA	TRBV7-6	TRBJ2-5	NA	CASSLEVDNEQYF	TGTGCCAGCAGCCTCGAAGTTGACAATGAGCAGTACTTC
NA	TRBV10-3	TRBJ1-2	few	CAISEGGLGYTF	TGTGCCATCAGTGAGGGGGGGCTCGGCTACACCTTC
NA	TRBV6-2/TRBV6-3	TRBJ1-2	NA	CASRPLRDVRFGYTF	TGTGCCAGCAGGCCCCTCCGGGACGTCAGGTTTGGCTACACCTTC
NA	TRBV28	TRBJ1-2	few	CASSAHRDRVDYGYTF	TGTGCCAGCAGCGCTCACAGGGATAGGGTGGACTATGGCTACACCTTC
NA	TRBV11-2	TRBJ2-1	NA	CASSTSPGSNNEQFF	TGTGCCAGCAGCACATCCCCGGGCAGCAACAATGAGCAGTTCTTC